This entry describes one TCR beta chain. The data stem from a study of neoadjuvant anti-PD-1 for oral cavity cancer. The time point: after neoadjuvant nivolumab, at surgical resection. Here immunoSEQ multiplex PCR was the method, and the copy in TCRdb shows in-frame clones only, minus some. The table records approximately 15,000 clones, roughly two fifths of them present only once. The CDR3 has 16 residues. V lost 0 bases to trimming and J lost 5 bases; unmatched junction nucleotides: 5. The V gene's germline CDR1 is LGHNA and CDR2 YSLEER. The V and J genes are TRBV4-3 and TRBJ2-3; 10 bases agree with TRBD2. This TCR came from a person aged 40-85 years with oral cavity squamous cell carcinoma. Sequencing was performed on tumor tissue, taken after nivolumab (anti-PD-1) treatment. DNA for the CDR3: TGCGCCAGCAGCCAAGATGGTAGCGGGGGGAGAGATACGCAGTATTTT. Its protein is CASSQDGSGGRDTQYF.